These 27 T cell receptor beta chains came from one sample sequenced in a study of PD-L1 blockade in urothelial cancer. Generated by immunoSEQ multiplex PCR, the TCRdb table keeps only in-frame clones and is missing some. The sample records 70,000 or so clones, less than 90% being singletons. The sample consisted of PBMCs, taken around atezolizumab (anti-PD-L1) treatment. The receptors were sampled from a man aged 65-85 years with urothelial cancer.

The rearrangement joins TRBV7-2 to TRBJ2-6; D call uncertain. Germline CDR1 reads SGHTA; CDR2 reads FQGNSA. The CDR3 contains 14 residues. The V end lost 5 bases, the J end lost 2 bases, and 7 bases lay between the germline ends. CDR3 in amino acids: CASSKSAGANVLTF. CDR3 coding DNA: TGTGCCAGCAGCAAGTCGGCTGGGGCCAACGTCCTGACTTTC.

The V gene is TRBV28, the J gene TRBJ1-2, with D possibly matching TRBD1 (5 bases). The germline gives CDR1 MDHEN, CDR2 SYDVKM. The CDR3 is made up of 14 amino acids. V lost 7 bases and J 6 bases, leaving 18 bases between the germline ends. The CDR3 DNA reads TGTGCCAGCATCACCACTGGGGGGGGTGATGGCTACACCTTC. Its translation is CASITTGGGDGYTF.

The chain is built from TRBV7-2 and TRBJ2-2, with 9 bases identical to TRBD1. Germline values: CDR1 SGHTA, CDR2 FQGNSA. The CDR3 length is 17 residues. V lost 1 base and J lost 6; bases outside the gene matches: 9. The CDR3, as DNA: TGTGCCAGCAGCTTAGATTGGGACAGGGCGGTAGCCGGGGAGCTGTTTTTT. Its translation: CASSLDWDRAVAGELFF.

The genes are TRBV7-3 and TRBJ2-7; TRBD2 matches 8 bases. CDR1 and CDR2 from the germline V gene are SGHTA and FQGTGA. This CDR3 comprises 15 residues. Losses at the gene ends were 3 bases for V and 2 bases for J; bases not matched to a gene: 6. CDR3 nucleotides: TGTGCCAGCAGCTTTTTTGCGGGGGGAACCTACGAGCAGTACTTC. Translated, it gives CASSFFAGGTYEQYF.

This clone occurred a few times. The rearrangement uses TRBV28 and TRBJ1-2; D remains unclear. Trimming removed 4 bases at V and 3 bases at J, with 3 bases between. Germline CDR1 reads MDHEN; CDR2 reads SYDVKM. CDR3 size: 11 residues. CDR3 nucleotides: TGTGCCAGCAGTTCGTACTATGGCTACACCTTC. This codes for CASSSYYGYTF.

This clone has only a few counts. The chain employs TRBV5-1 and TRBJ2-2, with D unclear. V lost 0 bases to trimming and J lost 1 base, with 4 bases between them. Germline CDR1 SGHRS, CDR2 YFSETQ. The CDR3 contains 14 residues. The CDR3 spells CASSLGQNTGELFF. The CDR3 DNA sequence: TGCGCCAGCAGCTTGGGACAGAACACCGGGGAGCTGTTTTTT.

This chain uses TRBV10-2 with TRBJ2-7; D possibly corresponds to TRBD1 (7 bases). The V end lost 7 bases, the J end lost 6 bases, and 16 bases lay between the germline ends. Germline lookup yields CDR1 WSHSY and CDR2 SAAADI. The CDR3 has 13 amino acids. CDR3 coding DNA: TGCGCCAGCACGCCAGGGGGGTGGATCGAGCAGTACTTC. Its translation is CASTPGGWIEQYF.

CDR3 bases: TGCGCCAGCAGCTTGGTGGGAGGGCCATCATACAATGAGCAGTTCTTC. This sequence encodes CASSLVGGPSYNEQFF. The chain uses TRBV5-1 and TRBJ2-1, with 7 bases identical to TRBD2. The V gene's germline CDR1 is SGHRS and CDR2 YFSETQ. V shed 0 bases and J 4 bases; nucleotides not matched to a gene: 7. The CDR3 extends over 16 amino acids.

The chain employs TRBV10-3 and TRBJ2-1, with 13 bases fitting TRBD2. The trim removed 2 bases at V and 3 bases at J, leaving 1 base unmatched. The CDR3 is made up of 16 amino acids. CDR1 is ENHRY and CDR2 is SYGVKD in the germline V gene. The CDR3 DNA sequence: TGTGCCATCAGTGAGAGGACTAGCGGGAGCTACAATGAGCAGTTCTTC. Translating gives CAISERTSGSYNEQFF.

This chain connects TRBV28 to TRBJ2-1, with D hard to call. The CDR3 extends over 15 amino acids. The V and J ends lost 5 bases and 0 bases respectively, with 11 bases between them. Germline V gene sequence: CDR1 MDHEN, CDR2 SYDVKM. The CDR3 nucleotides are TGTGCCAGCAGTGAAACGGTAAGCTCCTACAATGAGCAGTTCTTC. It translates to CASSETVSSYNEQFF.

This clone occurred a few times. The chain couples TRBV15 to TRBJ1-4; D unclear. Per germline, CDR1 LNHNV and CDR2 YYDKDF (reference sequence). The V end lost 0 bases, the J end lost 4 bases, and 9 bases lay between the germline ends. The CDR3 contains 15 residues. CDR3 sequence reads: CATSRDMAVNEKLFF. Here the CDR3 DNA reads TGTGCCACCAGCAGAGATATGGCAGTTAATGAAAAACTGTTTTTT.

The genes are TRBV14 and TRBJ2-1, with 8 bases lining up with TRBD2. There are 15 residues in the CDR3. From germline, CDR1 is SGHDN and CDR2 FVKESK. V lost 8 bases to trimming and J lost 7 bases; unmatched junction nucleotides: 13. The CDR3 bases are TGTGCCAGCTGCCGGACTAGCACCCACCAGAATGAGCAGTTCTTC. Protein sequence: CASCRTSTHQNEQFF. Filled out from reference TRBV14 and TRBJ2-1, the complete variable domain reads EAGVTQFPSHSVIEKGQTVTLRCDPISGHDNLYWYRRVMGKEIKFLLHFVKESKQDESGMPNNRFLAERTGGTYSTLKVQPAELEDSGVYFCASCRTSTHQNEQFFGPGTRLTVL.

In its sample, this clone was seen a few times. This chain links TRBV2 with TRBJ2-7, with a tentative D call TRBD2 (6 bases). Deletions cut 9 bases from V and 6 bases from J, with 18 bases between. This CDR3 spans 13 amino acids. Germline V gene data show CDR1 as SNHLY and CDR2 as FYNNEI. The CDR3 DNA follows: TGTGCCAGTTCTCGGGACTCCGAGGGCGAGCAGTACTTC. Translating it yields CASSRDSEGEQYF.

The genes are TRBV7-3 and TRBJ2-1, with TRBD2 matching 9 bases. This CDR3 has 18 amino acids. The V and J ends lost 6 bases and 1 base, in that order; junction bases with no gene match: 13. The germline CDR1 and CDR2 sequences are SGHTA and FQGTGA. CDR3 DNA sequence: TGTGCCAGCAGTCAAGCGGGAGGCCAGATATGGTCCTACAATGAGCAGTTCTTC. Protein: CASSQAGGQIWSYNEQFF.

The chain couples TRBV7-9 to TRBJ2-1; the D gene is possibly TRBD1 (6 bases). The CDR3 runs 12 residues. Germline CDR1 is SEHNR and CDR2 is FQNEAQ (reference sequence). Here the CDR3 DNA reads TGTGCTACCAGGGGCTCCTACAATGAGCAGTTCTTC. Protein sequence: CATRGSYNEQFF. The variable domain in full, completed from reference TRBV7-9 and TRBJ2-1, reads DTGVSQNPRHKITKRGQNVTFRCDPISEHNRLYWYRQTLGQGPEFLTYFQNEAQLEKSRLLSDRFSAERPKGSFSTLEIQRTEQGDSAMYLCATRGSYNEQFFGPGTRLTVL.

The rearrangement joins TRBV30 to TRBJ2-7; 10 bases are a match to TRBD2. The CDR3 runs to 17 residues. After removal of 2 bases from V and 2 bases from J, the junction contained 12 bases not matched to a gene. The germline V gene has CDR1 GTSNPN and CDR2 SVGIG (reference sequence). CDR3 in DNA: TGTGCCTGGAGTTACCGAACCGGGACTAGCGTCACCTACGAGCAGTACTTC. It is translated as CAWSYRTGTSVTYEQYF.

This clone was counted a single time. CDR3 in amino acids: CASSLEGAGANVLTF. The CDR3 DNA is TGTGCCAGCAGCTTAGAAGGGGCTGGGGCCAACGTCCTGACTTTC. The V gene is TRBV7-9, the J gene TRBJ2-6, with D perhaps TRBD1 (5 bases). The V and J ends lost 1 base and 2 bases respectively, with 6 bases between them. CDR1 and CDR2 (germline): SEHNR, FQNEAQ (reference sequence). The CDR3 has 15 residues.

The chain has TRBV7-3 and TRBJ2-3; 9 nucleotides agree with TRBD2. This CDR3 is 18 amino acids long. Germline lookup yields CDR1 SGHTA and CDR2 FQGTGA. The ends lost 5 bases at V and 1 base at J; junction bases unmatched: 13. The CDR3 DNA reads as TGTGCCAGCAGCCCTTTCCCGGGACTAGCTGCTGGCACAGATACGCAGTATTTT. The encoded protein is CASSPFPGLAAGTDTQYF. Combining the CDR3 with reference TRBV7-3 and TRBJ2-3 gives the whole variable domain GAGVSQTPSNKVTEKGKYVELRCDPISGHTALYWYRQSLGQGPEFLIYFQGTGAADDSGLPNDRFFAVRPEGSVSTLKIQRTERGDSAVYLCASSPFPGLAAGTDTQYFGPGTRLTVL.

The chain has TRBV19 and TRBJ1-1; TRBD1 is a possible D gene (6 bases). Trimming took off 4 bases at V and 1 base at J, with 10 bases between the two ends. The CDR3 consists of 14 residues. CDR1 is LNHDA and CDR2 is SQIVND in the germline V gene (reference sequence). This chain's CDR3 is CASSTGHQNTEAFF. DNA of the CDR3: TGTGCCAGTAGTACGGGACACCAGAACACTGAAGCTTTCTTT.

This chain links TRBV19 with TRBJ1-6; 7 bases align to TRBD1. Germline loops: CDR1 LNHDA, CDR2 SQIVND (reference sequence). The CDR3 contains 15 residues. V lost 7 bases to trimming and J lost 6 bases; unmatched junction nucleotides: 9. The CDR3 nucleotides read TGTGCCAGTACCCTATCCGACAGGGCTAATTCACCCCTCCACTTT. This translates into CASTLSDRANSPLHF.

This chain's CDR3 is CASRRDRVMNTEAFF. Written as DNA, the CDR3 is TGTGCCAGCAGAAGGGACAGAGTAATGAACACTGAAGCTTTCTTT. The V and J genes are TRBV7-9 and TRBJ1-1, with 7 bases that match TRBD1. There are 15 residues in the CDR3. V shed 6 bases and J 0 bases; nucleotides not matched to a gene: 7. The V gene's germline CDR1 is SEHNR and CDR2 FQNEAQ (reference sequence). The whole variable domain, remainder taken from reference TRBV7-9 and TRBJ1-1, is DTGVSQNPRHKITKRGQNVTFRCDPISEHNRLYWYRQTLGQGPEFLTYFQNEAQLEKSRLLSDRFSAERPKGSFSTLEIQRTEQGDSAMYLCASRRDRVMNTEAFFGQGTRLTVV.

As DNA, the CDR3 is TGTGCCAGCAGTGTACAGGGGACTAGCGGTAGTGGGGAGACCCAGTACTTC. This codes for CASSVQGTSGSGETQYF. This chain joins TRBV6-1 and TRBJ2-5; 11 nucleotides agree with TRBD2. CDR1 MNHNS and CDR2 SASEGT come from the germline V gene. The CDR3 totals 17 residues. The V gene end was trimmed by 4 bases and the J gene end by 5 bases; junction bases not matched to a gene: 12.

Written as DNA, the CDR3 is TGTGCCAGCAGTCTTGGTCTAGCGGGAGATGTCGACGGGTACGAGCAGTACTTC. It specifies CASSLGLAGDVDGYEQYF. The chain employs TRBV2 and TRBJ2-7; the match to TRBD2 covers 10 bases. V was clipped by 5 bases and J by 4 bases; unmatched bases: 17. The CDR3 totals 18 residues. Per germline, CDR1 SNHLY and CDR2 FYNNEI.

This clone has only a few counts. The V and J genes are TRBV2 and TRBJ2-7; 8 bases are a match to TRBD2. Germline-derived CDR1 and CDR2 are SNHLY and FYNNEI. The CDR3 is made up of 15 amino acids. The J segment lost 4 bases and the V segment lost 6 bases, leaving 11 bases of the junction unmatched. DNA of the CDR3: TGTGCCAGCAGCCCTAGGAGACGGGAGGGGTACGAGCAGTACTTC. It specifies CASSPRRREGYEQYF. The full variable domain, in which reference TRBV2 and TRBJ2-7 provide the parts outside the CDR3, is EPEVTQTPSHQVTQMGQEVILRCVPISNHLYFYWYRQILGQKVEFLVSFYNNEISEKSEIFDDQFSVERPDGSNFTLKIRSTKLEDSAMYFCASSPRRREGYEQYFGPGTRLTVT.

V is TRBV29-1 and J is TRBJ2-3; D is possibly TRBD2 (6 bases). Trimming left V 4 bases short and J 2 bases short, with 13 bases between. This CDR3 region has 14 residues. Germline CDR1 SQVTM, CDR2 ANQGSEA. The CDR3 is CSVVVGGPTDTQYF. CDR3 nucleotide sequence: TGCAGCGTTGTGGTAGGAGGGCCCACAGATACGCAGTATTTT.

The chain recombines TRBV5-4 with TRBJ2-7; 8 bases fit TRBD2. Looked up from germline, CDR1 is SGHNT and CDR2 is YYREEE (reference sequence). The CDR3 contains 13 residues. V trimming: 4 bases; J trimming: 3 bases; junction bases outside the gene matches: 3. In DNA, the CDR3 is TGTGCCAGCAGCCGAGGGACTAGCTACGAGCAGTACTTC. Protein sequence: CASSRGTSYEQYF.

CDR3 in amino acids: CASSSSGTSGIVGEQYF. The CDR3 DNA sequence: TGTGCCAGCAGTTCATCGGGGACTAGCGGGATAGTGGGGGAGCAGTACTTC. The V gene is TRBV27, the J gene TRBJ2-7; TRBD2 matches 13 bases. The germline gives CDR1 MNHEY, CDR2 SMNVEV (reference sequence). The CDR3 has 17 amino acids. The V segment lost 4 bases and the J segment 7 bases; nucleotides outside the gene matches: 13.